What follows are 18 T cell receptor beta chains derived from one specimen sequenced in a study of cytomegalovirus exposure and HLA in healthy donors (dated by TCRdb to 2017 to 2019). Library creation used the immunoSEQ multiplex PCR assay. The multiplex PCR relied on a mix of 60 forward primers for TCR Vbeta segments and 13 reverse primers for TCR Jbeta segments. TCRdb re-hosts the immuneACCESS table, in-frame sequences only. Its copies lack some clones; in the studies checked, an unresolved V gene accounts for under half of them, and the cause for the rest is not known. The sample profile shows around 200,000 clones; approximately 70% of them were found once. The ten largest clonotypes hold 3.1% of the sample. The material sequenced was PBMCs. These receptors all stem from a woman aged 25 to 39 in good health and CMV-seropositive.

Regarding this clone: Mismatch with germline at one junction end may stem from a read error. The V gene is TRBV11-2, the J gene TRBJ2-7; D is unclear. CDR3 length equals 15 residues. Germline lookup yields CDR1 SGHAT and CDR2 FQNNGV. The CDR3 DNA sequence: TGTGCCAGCAGTTTAGGGCTGCGGCGACCCTACGAGCAGTACTTC. Protein product: CASSLGLRRPYEQYF.

This clone was seen a handful of times. This chain links TRBV29-1 with TRBJ2-5; 13 bases are a match to TRBD2. Trimming removed 4 bases from V and 8 bases from J; junction bases left unmatched: 4. The CDR3 is 13 amino acids. Germline V gene sequence: CDR1 SQVTM, CDR2 ANQGSEA. The CDR3 here is CSVGLAGGGTQYF. For the CDR3, the DNA is TGCAGCGTTGGACTAGCGGGGGGCGGCACCCAGTACTTC.

The rearrangement uses TRBV25-1 and TRBJ1-3, with D hard to call. Germline lookup yields CDR1 MGHDK and CDR2 SYGVNS. The CDR3 runs to 14 residues. V was trimmed by 3 bases and J by 5 bases, leaving 11 bases between them. This CDR3 is CASSDMDGRNTIYF. Here the CDR3 DNA reads TGTGCCAGCAGTGATATGGACGGGAGAAACACCATATATTTT.

The CDR3 bases are TGCGCCAGCAGCCGGCAGGGGGACTACAATGAGCAGTTCTTC. This sequence encodes CASSRQGDYNEQFF. V usage is TRBV5-1 and J usage is TRBJ2-1, with TRBD1 identical over 7 bases. V lost 4 bases and J lost 3; bases outside the gene matches: 4. The CDR3 has 14 amino acids. Germline lookup yields CDR1 SGHRS and CDR2 YFSETQ.

The chain employs TRBV28 and TRBJ2-5; tentative D call: TRBD2 (5 bases). Trimming took off 4 bases at V and 2 bases at J, with 20 bases between the two ends. The CDR3 consists of 17 residues. Germline CDR1 is MDHEN and CDR2 is SYDVKM. This CDR3 reads CASSYVPSGIIQETQYF. CDR3 nucleotide sequence: TGTGCCAGCAGTTACGTTCCATCCGGGATTATACAAGAGACCCAGTACTTC.

The gene calls are TRBV5-1 and TRBJ2-7; D not resolved. Trimming took off 3 bases at V and 6 bases at J, with 10 bases between the two ends. The germline CDR1 and CDR2 sequences are SGHRS and YFSETQ. The CDR3 is 12 residues long. The CDR3 reads CASSSVTSEQYF. CDR3 bases: TGCGCCAGCAGCTCGGTAACGAGCGAGCAGTACTTC.

This sequence joins TRBV28 and TRBJ1-5; D is unclear. This CDR3 has 15 residues. Germline V gene lookup returns CDR1 MDHEN and CDR2 SYDVKM. Trimming pared 5 bases from V and 0 bases from J, leaving 11 bases between. The CDR3 protein is CASSPPTYSNQPQHF. DNA for the CDR3: TGTGCCAGCAGTCCACCGACTTATAGCAATCAGCCCCAGCATTTT.

The chain couples TRBV11-2 to TRBJ2-5; possibly TRBD2 for D (6 bases). Trimming stripped 5 bases from V and 5 bases from J, with 18 bases between. In germline, CDR1 is SGHAT, CDR2 FQNNGV. CDR3 length: 15 residues. CDR3 DNA: TGTGCCAGCAGCCCCTGGGGGGTGACCGGGGAGACCCAGTACTTC. It is translated as CASSPWGVTGETQYF.

The chain links TRBV10-2 to TRBJ1-1; possibly TRBD1 for D (6 bases). Per the germline V gene, CDR1 is WSHSY and CDR2 is SAAADI. This CDR3 comprises 14 residues. V lost 3 bases and J 2 bases, leaving 10 bases between the germline ends. The CDR3 coding sequence is TGCGCCAGCAGTGACGGGGGGGCTAACACTGAAGCTTTCTTT. Translating gives CASSDGGANTEAFF.

The chain joins TRBV19 to TRBJ1-1; TRBD1 matches at 7 bases. The length of the CDR3 is 17 residues. J lost 5 bases, V lost 5 bases, and 17 bases had no gene match. CDR1 and CDR2 (germline): LNHDA, SQIVND (reference sequence). The CDR3 sequence is CASSFSPPGQRSTEAFF. The DNA of the CDR3 is TGTGCCAGTAGTTTTTCCCCCCCGGGACAGAGGTCAACTGAAGCTTTCTTT.

The J gene is TRBJ2-5, the V gene TRBV7-9; D possibly corresponds to TRBD2 (5 bases). This CDR3 contains 14 residues. Trimming stripped 1 base from V and 3 bases from J, with 9 bases between. Looked up from germline, CDR1 is SEHNR and CDR2 is FQNEAQ (reference sequence). The CDR3 region is CASSLVAGEETQYF. The CDR3 nucleotides read TGTGCCAGCAGCTTAGTCGCCGGGGAAGAGACCCAGTACTTC.

J is TRBJ1-5 and V is TRBV11-2; TRBD1 is a possible D gene (5 bases). Looked up from germline, CDR1 is SGHAT and CDR2 is FQNNGV. CDR3 length: 16 amino acids. Trimming pared 3 bases from V and 2 bases from J, leaving 14 bases between. This chain's CDR3 is CASSLWSGLGNQPQHF. CDR3 DNA: TGTGCCAGCAGCTTGTGGTCAGGGCTAGGCAATCAGCCCCAGCATTTT.

The chain combines TRBV7-9 with TRBJ1-5; 11 bases align to TRBD1. The CDR3 has 14 amino acids. Trimming at V came to 5 bases and at J to 7 bases, leaving 4 bases not matched to a gene. From germline, CDR1 is SEHNR and CDR2 FQNEAQ (reference sequence). This chain's CDR3 is CASSRTGGGQPQHF. In DNA, the CDR3 is TGTGCCAGCAGCCGGACAGGGGGCGGCCAGCCCCAGCATTTT.

This chain joins TRBV19 and TRBJ2-5, with TRBD1 matching 7 bases. The end of the DNA is better explained by TRBJ2-7, so the J call may be wrong. The CDR3 is 14 residues long. The germline V gene has CDR1 LNHDA and CDR2 SQIVND (reference sequence). The CDR3 DNA reads TGTGCCAGTAGTCCCTGGGACAGAGCCTACGAGCAGTACTTC. Translating gives CASSPWDRAYEQYF.

DNA of the CDR3: TGTGCCAGTAGTATAACCCCTAGCGGGAGTCAGTTCTTC. Translating gives CASSITPSGSQFF. The chain carries TRBV19 and TRBJ2-1, with 10 bases matching TRBD2. Germline V gene lookup returns CDR1 LNHDA and CDR2 SQIVND (reference sequence). This CDR3 has 13 amino acids. The trim removed 2 bases at V and 13 bases at J, leaving 5 bases unmatched.

This chain joins TRBV18 and TRBJ1-2; D perhaps matches TRBD1 (6 bases). Germline loops: CDR1 KGHSH, CDR2 LQKENI. This CDR3 region has 13 residues. The V and J ends lost 1 base and 8 bases respectively, with 11 bases between them. This chain's CDR3 is CASSPLPGEGYTF. DNA of the CDR3: TGTGCCAGCTCACCACTTCCAGGGGAAGGCTACACCTTC.

This clone showed up just a few times. The rearrangement links TRBV10-3 to TRBJ1-1; a possible D gene is TRBD1 (6 bases). CDR1 is ENHRY and CDR2 is SYGVKD in the germline V gene. V was clipped by 10 bases and J by 3 bases, with 15 bases between them. The CDR3 is 13 residues long. The CDR3 sequence: CANARGWDTEAFF. The CDR3 region has the DNA TGTGCCAATGCCAGGGGTTGGGACACTGAAGCTTTCTTT.

With respect to this clone: An end of the junction differs from the germline gene, which may be a read error. This specimen includes other DNA sequences encoding the same CDR3. This sequence joins TRBV7-9 and TRBJ1-2, with D perhaps TRBD1 (6 bases). Germline CDR1 reads SEHNR; CDR2 reads FQNEAQ (reference sequence). The CDR3 runs to 14 residues. In DNA form, the CDR3 reads TGTTCCAGCAGCTTAGGCCAGGGGACCTATGGCTACACCTTC. It specifies CSSSLGQGTYGYTF.